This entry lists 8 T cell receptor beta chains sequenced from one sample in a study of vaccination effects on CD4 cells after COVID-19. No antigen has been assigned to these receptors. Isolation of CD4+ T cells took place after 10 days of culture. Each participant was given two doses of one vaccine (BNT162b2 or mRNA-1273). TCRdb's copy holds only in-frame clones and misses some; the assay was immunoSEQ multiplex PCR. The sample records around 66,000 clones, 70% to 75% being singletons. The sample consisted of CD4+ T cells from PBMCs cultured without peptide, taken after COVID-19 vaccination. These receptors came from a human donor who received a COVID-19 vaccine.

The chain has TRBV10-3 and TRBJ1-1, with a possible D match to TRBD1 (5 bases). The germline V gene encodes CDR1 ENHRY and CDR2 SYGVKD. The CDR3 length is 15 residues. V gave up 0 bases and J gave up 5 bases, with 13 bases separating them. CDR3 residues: CAISESTGLVTEAFF. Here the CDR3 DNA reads TGTGCCATCAGTGAGTCAACGGGGCTGGTAACTGAAGCTTTCTTT.

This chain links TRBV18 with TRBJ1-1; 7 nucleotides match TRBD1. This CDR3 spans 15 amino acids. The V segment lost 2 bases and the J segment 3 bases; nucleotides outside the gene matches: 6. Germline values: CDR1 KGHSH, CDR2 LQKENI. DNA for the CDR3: TGTGCCAGCTCACCATTAGGGGGCAAGGACACTGAAGCTTTCTTT. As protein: CASSPLGGKDTEAFF.

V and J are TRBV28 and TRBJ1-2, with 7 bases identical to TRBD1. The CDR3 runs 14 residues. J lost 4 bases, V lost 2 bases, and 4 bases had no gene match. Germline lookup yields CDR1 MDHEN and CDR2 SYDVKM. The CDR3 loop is CASSLRGTVYGYTF. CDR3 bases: TGTGCCAGCAGTTTACGCGGGACAGTCTATGGCTACACCTTC.

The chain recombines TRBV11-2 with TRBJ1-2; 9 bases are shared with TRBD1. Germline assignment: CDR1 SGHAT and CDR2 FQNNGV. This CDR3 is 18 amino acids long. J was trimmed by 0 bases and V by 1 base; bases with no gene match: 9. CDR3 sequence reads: CASSLAGQGRIANYGYTF. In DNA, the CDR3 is TGTGCCAGCAGCTTAGCCGGACAGGGGCGGATAGCTAACTATGGCTACACCTTC.

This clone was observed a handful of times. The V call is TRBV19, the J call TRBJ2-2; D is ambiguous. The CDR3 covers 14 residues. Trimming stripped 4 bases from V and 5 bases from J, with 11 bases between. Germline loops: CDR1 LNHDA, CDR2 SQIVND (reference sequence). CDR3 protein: CASSTSQLTGELFF. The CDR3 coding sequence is TGTGCCAGTAGTACGTCTCAGCTAACCGGGGAGCTGTTTTTT.

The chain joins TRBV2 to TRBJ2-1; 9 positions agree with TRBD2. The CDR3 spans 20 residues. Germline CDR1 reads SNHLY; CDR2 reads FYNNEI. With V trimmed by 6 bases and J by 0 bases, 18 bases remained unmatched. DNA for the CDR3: TGTGCCAGCAGGGAGGGCGTAGCTAGCGGGGCCTGGAGCTCCTACAATGAGCAGTTCTTC. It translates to CASREGVASGAWSSYNEQFF.

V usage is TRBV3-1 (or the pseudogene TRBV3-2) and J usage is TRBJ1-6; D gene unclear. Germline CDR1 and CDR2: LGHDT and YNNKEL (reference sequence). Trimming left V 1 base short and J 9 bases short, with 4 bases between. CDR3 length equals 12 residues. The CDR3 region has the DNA TGTGCCAGCAGCCAAGCTGGTTCACCCCTCCACTTT. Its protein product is CASSQAGSPLHF.

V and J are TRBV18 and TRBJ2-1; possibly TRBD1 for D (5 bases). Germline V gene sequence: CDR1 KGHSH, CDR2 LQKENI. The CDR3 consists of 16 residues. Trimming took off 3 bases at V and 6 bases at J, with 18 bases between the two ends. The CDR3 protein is CASSPFGQGSPNEQFF. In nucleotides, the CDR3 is TGTGCCAGCTCACCTTTCGGCCAGGGAAGTCCCAATGAGCAGTTCTTC.